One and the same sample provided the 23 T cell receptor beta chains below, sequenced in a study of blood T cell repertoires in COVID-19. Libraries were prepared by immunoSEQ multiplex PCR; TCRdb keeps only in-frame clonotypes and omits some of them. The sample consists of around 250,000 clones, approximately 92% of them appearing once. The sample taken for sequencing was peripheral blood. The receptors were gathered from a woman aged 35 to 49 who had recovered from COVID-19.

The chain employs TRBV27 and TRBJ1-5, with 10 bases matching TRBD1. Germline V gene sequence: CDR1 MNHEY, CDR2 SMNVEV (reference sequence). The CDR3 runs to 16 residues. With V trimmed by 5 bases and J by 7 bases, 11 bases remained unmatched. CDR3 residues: CASSEWTGGRPQPQHF. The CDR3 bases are TGTGCCAGCAGTGAGTGGACAGGGGGTCGCCCCCAGCCCCAGCATTTT.

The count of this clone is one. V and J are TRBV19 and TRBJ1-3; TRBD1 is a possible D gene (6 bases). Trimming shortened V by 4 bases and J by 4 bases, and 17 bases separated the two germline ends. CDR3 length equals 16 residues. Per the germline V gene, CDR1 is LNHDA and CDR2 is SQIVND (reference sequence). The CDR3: CASSRGQPGSGNTIYF. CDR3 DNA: TGTGCCAGTAGTAGGGGACAACCAGGTTCGGGAAACACCATATATTTT.

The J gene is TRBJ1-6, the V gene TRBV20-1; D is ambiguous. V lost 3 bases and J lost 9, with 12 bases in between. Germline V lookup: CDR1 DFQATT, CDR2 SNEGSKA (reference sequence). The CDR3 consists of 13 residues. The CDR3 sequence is CSASFGGGSPLHF. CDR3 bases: TGCAGTGCTAGTTTCGGAGGCGGTTCACCCCTCCACTTT.

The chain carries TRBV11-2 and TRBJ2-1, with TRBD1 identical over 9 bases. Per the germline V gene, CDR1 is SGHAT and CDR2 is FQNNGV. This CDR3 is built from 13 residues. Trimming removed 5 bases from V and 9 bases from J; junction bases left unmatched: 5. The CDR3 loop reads CASSTWDRVEQFF. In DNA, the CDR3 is TGTGCCAGCAGCACCTGGGACAGGGTTGAGCAGTTCTTC.

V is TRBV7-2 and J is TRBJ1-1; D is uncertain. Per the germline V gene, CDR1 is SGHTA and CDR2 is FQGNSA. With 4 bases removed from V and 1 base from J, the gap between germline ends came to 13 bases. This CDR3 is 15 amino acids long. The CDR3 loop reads CASSYEAGSNTEAFF. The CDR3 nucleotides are TGTGCCAGCAGCTACGAGGCCGGTTCGAACACTGAAGCTTTCTTT.

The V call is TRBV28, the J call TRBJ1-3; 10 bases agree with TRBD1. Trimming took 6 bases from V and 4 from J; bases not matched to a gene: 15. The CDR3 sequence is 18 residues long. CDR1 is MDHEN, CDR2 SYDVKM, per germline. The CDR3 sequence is CASRPQSFGQGGGNTIYF. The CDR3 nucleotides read TGTGCCAGCAGACCACAGAGTTTCGGACAGGGGGGGGGAAACACCATATATTTT.

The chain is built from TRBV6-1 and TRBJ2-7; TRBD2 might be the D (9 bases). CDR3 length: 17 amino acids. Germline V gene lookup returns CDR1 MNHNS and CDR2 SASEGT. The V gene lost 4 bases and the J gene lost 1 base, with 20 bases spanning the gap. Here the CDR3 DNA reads TGTGCCAGCAGTGGGACAGGGTTGCGGGGGGGGTCCTACGAGCAGTACTTC. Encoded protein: CASSGTGLRGGSYEQYF.

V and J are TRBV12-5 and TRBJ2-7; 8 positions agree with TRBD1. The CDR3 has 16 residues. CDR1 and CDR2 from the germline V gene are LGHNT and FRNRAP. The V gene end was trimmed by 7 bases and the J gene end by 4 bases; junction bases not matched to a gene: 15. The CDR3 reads CASVGRGLKEPYEQYV. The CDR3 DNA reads TGTGCTAGTGTTGGCAGGGGGCTTAAAGAGCCGTACGAGCAGTACGTC.

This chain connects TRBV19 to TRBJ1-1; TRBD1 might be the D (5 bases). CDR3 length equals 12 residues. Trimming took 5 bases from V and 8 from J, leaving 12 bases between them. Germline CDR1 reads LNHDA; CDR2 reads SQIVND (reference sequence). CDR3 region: CASSLRTTEAFF. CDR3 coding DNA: TGTGCCAGTAGTCTCCGGACAACCGAAGCTTTCTTT.

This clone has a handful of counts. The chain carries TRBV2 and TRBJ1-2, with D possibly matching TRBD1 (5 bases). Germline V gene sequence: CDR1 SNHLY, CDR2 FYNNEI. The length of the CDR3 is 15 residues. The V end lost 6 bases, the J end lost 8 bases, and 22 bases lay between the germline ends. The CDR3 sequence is CASRENTGLLYGYTF. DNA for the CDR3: TGTGCCAGCAGAGAGAACACGGGACTACTATACGGCTACACCTTC.

CDR3: CARGTDYNSPLHF. Written as DNA, the CDR3 is TGTGCCAGAGGGACAGACTATAATTCACCCCTCCACTTT. The rearrangement joins TRBV2 to TRBJ1-6; TRBD1 matches at 7 bases. V lost 9 bases and J lost 3; bases outside the gene matches: 2. CDR1 and CDR2 from the germline V gene are SNHLY and FYNNEI. The CDR3 spans 13 residues. Together with reference TRBV2 and TRBJ1-6, the CDR3 gives the full variable domain: EPEVTQTPSHQVTQMGQEVILRCVPISNHLYFYWYRQILGQKVEFLVSFYNNEISEKSEIFDDQFSVERPDGSNFTLKIRSTKLEDSAMYFCARGTDYNSPLHFGNGTRLTVT.

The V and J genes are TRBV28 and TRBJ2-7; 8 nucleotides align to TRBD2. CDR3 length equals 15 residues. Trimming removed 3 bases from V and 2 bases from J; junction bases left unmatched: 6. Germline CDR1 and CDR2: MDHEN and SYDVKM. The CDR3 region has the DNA TGTGCCAGCAGTTTGCAAGCGGGGGCCACCTACGAGCAGTACTTC. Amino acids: CASSLQAGATYEQYF.

For the CDR3, the DNA is TGCGCCAGCAGTTCCGGGACAGGGGGGGAGACCCAGTACTTC. This sequence encodes CASSSGTGGETQYF. The rearrangement joins TRBV5-1 to TRBJ2-5, with 11 bases fitting TRBD1. The V gene end was trimmed by 5 bases and the J gene end by 5 bases; junction bases not matched to a gene: 5. The CDR3 contains 14 residues. CDR1 is SGHRS and CDR2 is YFSETQ in the germline V gene.

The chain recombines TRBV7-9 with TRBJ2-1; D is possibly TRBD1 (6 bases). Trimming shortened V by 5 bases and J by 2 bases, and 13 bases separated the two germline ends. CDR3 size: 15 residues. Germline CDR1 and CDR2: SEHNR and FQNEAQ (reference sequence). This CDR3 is CASSPTGSPYNEQFF. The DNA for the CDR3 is TGTGCCAGCAGCCCCACAGGGAGCCCCTACAATGAGCAGTTCTTC.

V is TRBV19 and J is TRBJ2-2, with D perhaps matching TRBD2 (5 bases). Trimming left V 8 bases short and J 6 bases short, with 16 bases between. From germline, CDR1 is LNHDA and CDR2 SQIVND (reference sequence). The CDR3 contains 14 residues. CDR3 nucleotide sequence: TGTGCCAGTTCCCCCCGGGGTTCGGCCGGGGAGCTGTTTTTT. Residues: CASSPRGSAGELFF.

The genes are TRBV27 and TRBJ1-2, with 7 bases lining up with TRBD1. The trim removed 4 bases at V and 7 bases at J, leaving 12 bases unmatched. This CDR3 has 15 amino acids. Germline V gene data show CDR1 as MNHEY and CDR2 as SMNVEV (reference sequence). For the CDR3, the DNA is TGTGCCAGCAGTTACCGGGACAGCGCCTTTGGTGGCTACACCTTC. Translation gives CASSYRDSAFGGYTF.

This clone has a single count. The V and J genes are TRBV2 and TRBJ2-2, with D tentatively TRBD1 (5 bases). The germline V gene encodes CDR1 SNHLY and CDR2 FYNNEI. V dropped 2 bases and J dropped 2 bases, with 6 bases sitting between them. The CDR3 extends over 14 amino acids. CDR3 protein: CASSEQGNTGELFF. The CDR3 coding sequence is TGTGCCAGCAGTGAACAGGGTAACACCGGGGAGCTGTTTTTT.

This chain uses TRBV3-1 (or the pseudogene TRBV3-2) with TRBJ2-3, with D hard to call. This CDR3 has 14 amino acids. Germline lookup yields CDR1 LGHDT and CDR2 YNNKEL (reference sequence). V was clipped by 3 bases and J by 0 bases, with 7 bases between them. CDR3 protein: CASSQLSSTDTQYF. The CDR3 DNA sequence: TGTGCCAGCAGCCAGCTTAGCAGCACAGATACGCAGTATTTT.

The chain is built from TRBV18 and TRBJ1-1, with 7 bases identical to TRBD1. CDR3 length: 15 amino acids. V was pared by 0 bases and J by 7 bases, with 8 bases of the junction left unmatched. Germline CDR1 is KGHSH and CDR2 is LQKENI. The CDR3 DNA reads TGTGCCAGCTCACCACCGGGACAGATGAACTTTGAAGCTTTCTTT. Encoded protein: CASSPPGQMNFEAFF.

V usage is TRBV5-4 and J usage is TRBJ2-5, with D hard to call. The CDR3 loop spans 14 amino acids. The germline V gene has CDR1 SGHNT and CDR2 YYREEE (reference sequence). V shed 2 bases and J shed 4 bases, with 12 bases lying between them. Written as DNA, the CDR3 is TGTGCCAGCAGCTTTGGGCAGAGTATAGAGACCCAGTACTTC. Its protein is CASSFGQSIETQYF.

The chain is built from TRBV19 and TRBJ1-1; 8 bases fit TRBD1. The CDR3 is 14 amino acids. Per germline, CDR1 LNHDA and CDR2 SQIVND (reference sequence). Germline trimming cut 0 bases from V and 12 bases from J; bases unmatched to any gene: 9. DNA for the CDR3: TGTGCCAGTAGTATAGATCATAGGACAGGGACAACTTTCTTT. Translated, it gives CASSIDHRTGTTFF.

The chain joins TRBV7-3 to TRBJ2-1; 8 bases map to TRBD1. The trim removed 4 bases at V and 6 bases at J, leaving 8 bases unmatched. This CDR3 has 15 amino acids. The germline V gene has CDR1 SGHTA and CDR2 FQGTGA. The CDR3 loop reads CASSSDRGGFNEQFF. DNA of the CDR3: TGTGCCAGCAGCTCCGACAGGGGCGGCTTCAATGAGCAGTTCTTC. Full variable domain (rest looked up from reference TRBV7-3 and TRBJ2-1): GAGVSQTPSNKVTEKGKYVELRCDPISGHTALYWYRQSLGQGPEFLIYFQGTGAADDSGLPNDRFFAVRPEGSVSTLKIQRTERGDSAVYLCASSSDRGGFNEQFFGPGTRLTVL.

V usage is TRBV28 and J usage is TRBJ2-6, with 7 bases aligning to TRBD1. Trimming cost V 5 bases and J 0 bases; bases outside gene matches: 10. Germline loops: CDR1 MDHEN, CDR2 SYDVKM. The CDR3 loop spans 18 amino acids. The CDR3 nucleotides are TGTGCCAGCAGTCAGTGGGGACAGCCGAGCTCTGGGGCCAACGTCCTGACTTTC. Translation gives CASSQWGQPSSGANVLTF.